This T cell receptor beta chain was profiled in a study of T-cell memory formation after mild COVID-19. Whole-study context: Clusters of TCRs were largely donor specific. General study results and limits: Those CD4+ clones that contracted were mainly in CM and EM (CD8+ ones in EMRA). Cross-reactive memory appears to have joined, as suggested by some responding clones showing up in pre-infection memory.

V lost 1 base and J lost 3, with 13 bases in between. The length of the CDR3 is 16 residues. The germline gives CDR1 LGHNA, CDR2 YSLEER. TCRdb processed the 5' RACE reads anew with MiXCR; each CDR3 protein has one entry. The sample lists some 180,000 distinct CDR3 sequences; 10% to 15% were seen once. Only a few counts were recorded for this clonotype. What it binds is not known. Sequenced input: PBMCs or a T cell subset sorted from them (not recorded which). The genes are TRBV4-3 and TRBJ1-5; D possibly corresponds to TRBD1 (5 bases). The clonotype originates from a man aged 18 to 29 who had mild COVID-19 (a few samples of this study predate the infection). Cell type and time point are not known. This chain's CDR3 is CASSQGMTASNQPQHF. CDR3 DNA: TGCGCCAGCAGCCAAGGAATGACAGCTTCCAATCAGCCCCAGCATTTT.